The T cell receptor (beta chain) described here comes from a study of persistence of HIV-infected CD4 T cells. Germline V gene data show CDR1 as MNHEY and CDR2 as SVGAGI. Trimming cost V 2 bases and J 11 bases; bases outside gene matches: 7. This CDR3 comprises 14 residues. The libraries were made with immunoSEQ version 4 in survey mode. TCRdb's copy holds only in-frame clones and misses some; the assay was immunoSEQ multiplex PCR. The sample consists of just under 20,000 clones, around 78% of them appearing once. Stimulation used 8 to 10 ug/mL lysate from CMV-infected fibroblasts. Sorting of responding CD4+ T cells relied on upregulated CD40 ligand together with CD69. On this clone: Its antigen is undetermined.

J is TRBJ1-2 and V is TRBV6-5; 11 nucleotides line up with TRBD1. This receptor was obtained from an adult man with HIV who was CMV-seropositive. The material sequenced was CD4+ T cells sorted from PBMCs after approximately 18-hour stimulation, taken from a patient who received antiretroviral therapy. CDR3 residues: CASSYRMGQGGYTF. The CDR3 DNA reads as TGTGCCAGCAGTTACCGGATGGGACAGGGGGGATACACCTTC.